One and the same sample provided the 13 T cell receptor beta chains below, sequenced in a study of human T cells and chemical hapten exposure. As to time point: patch test 3, about 24 weeks after DPC sensitization. Treatment: therapeutic diphenylcyclopropenone sensitization with weekly scalp DPC. TCRdb re-analysed the RACE reads in MiXCR, keeping a single row per CDR3 protein. The data show about 30,000 distinct CDR3 sequences, 5.8% seen once. Sequences were derived from whole blood, sampled in connection with sensitization to the hapten diphenylcyclopropenone (DPC). These receptors all come from a man in his thirties or forties with alopecia areata. Some clones in this sample may be carry-over from other donors' samples.

This clonotype was observed at least ten times. This chain links TRBV20-1 with TRBJ1-1; maybe TRBD1 (6 bases). From germline, CDR1 is DFQATT and CDR2 SNEGSKA (reference sequence). Trimming stripped 6 bases from V and 5 bases from J, with 19 bases between. This CDR3 is 14 amino acids long. The CDR3: CSATWGGAVTEAFF. Here the CDR3 DNA reads TGCAGTGCCACCTGGGGGGGGGCAGTGACTGAAGCTTTCTTT.

Many counts were recorded for this clonotype. The chain carries TRBV7-2 and TRBJ2-3, with 9 nucleotides matching TRBD2. This CDR3 contains 15 residues. Germline values: CDR1 SGHTA, CDR2 FQGNSA. V was pared by 3 bases and J by 5 bases, with 6 bases of the junction left unmatched. This chain's CDR3 is CASSFPSGNIDTQYF. The CDR3 DNA follows: TGTGCCAGCAGCTTCCCTAGCGGGAATATAGATACGCAGTATTTT.

This clonotype was counted ten times or more. CDR3 in amino acids: CASSGLAGGSPTQYF. The CDR3, as DNA: TGTGCCAGCAGCGGACTAGCGGGAGGAAGCCCCACGCAGTATTTT. The V call is TRBV2, the J call TRBJ2-3, with 14 nucleotides matching TRBD2. The germline V gene has CDR1 SNHLY and CDR2 FYNNEI. With 6 bases clipped from V and 9 bases from J, the junction kept 8 bases outside the gene matches. The CDR3 spans 15 residues.

This clonotype was seen at least ten times. The V call is TRBV4-2, the J call TRBJ1-4, with D perhaps matching TRBD1 (5 bases). CDR1 is LGHNA and CDR2 is YNFKEQ in the germline V gene. CDR3 length equals 14 residues. Deletions cut 4 bases from V and 4 bases from J, with 10 bases between. The DNA of the CDR3 is TGTGCCAGCAGCCGGGACGGCCGTAATGAAAAACTGTTTTTT. Its protein product is CASSRDGRNEKLFF.

This clonotype has a count of ten or more. The chain has TRBV10-3 and TRBJ2-3; possibly TRBD1 for D (6 bases). Trimming left V 7 bases short and J 4 bases short, with 36 bases between. The CDR3 runs 21 residues. Germline CDR1 and CDR2: ENHRY and SYGVKD. CDR3 amino acids: CAIMGNGTPGFHGLRADTQYF. As DNA, the CDR3 is TGTGCCATCATGGGAAACGGGACACCGGGATTTCACGGGCTTCGGGCAGATACGCAGTATTTT.

This clonotype showed up many times. This chain's CDR3 is CATSDGADMAGELFF. The CDR3 DNA reads TGTGCCACCAGTGATGGGGCCGACATGGCCGGGGAGCTGTTTTTT. V usage is TRBV24-1 and J usage is TRBJ2-2; tentative D call: TRBD1 (5 bases). Germline CDR1 is KGHDR and CDR2 is SFDVKD. The length of the CDR3 is 15 residues. The V end lost 3 bases, the J end lost 6 bases, and 13 bases lay between the germline ends.

This clonotype came up many times. This chain connects TRBV5-1 to TRBJ1-1, with TRBD1 as a possible D gene (5 bases). This CDR3 contains 12 residues. The V end was cut by 4 bases, the J end by 2 bases, with 6 bases between. Germline CDR1 is SGHRS and CDR2 is YFSETQ. CDR3 nucleotide sequence: TGCGCCAGCAGCGACAGCAACACTGAAGCTTTCTTT. Its protein product is CASSDSNTEAFF.

This clonotype turned up a few times. The rearrangement links TRBV11-1 to TRBJ2-7, with a tentative D call TRBD1 (6 bases). Trimming cost V 3 bases and J 3 bases, with 9 bases left between them. In germline, CDR1 is SGHAT, CDR2 FQDESV (reference sequence). The CDR3 has 13 amino acids. DNA of the CDR3: TGTGCCAGCAGCTTCGGACAGTACTACGAGCAGTACTTC. This encodes CASSFGQYYEQYF.

This clonotype was observed at least ten times. The J gene is TRBJ2-7, the V gene TRBV6-5, with D hard to call. Germline V gene sequence: CDR1 MNHEY, CDR2 SVGAGI. CDR3 length: 15 amino acids. V gave up 2 bases and J gave up 6 bases, with 17 bases separating them. This chain's CDR3 is CASSYEDVRSAEQYF. In DNA, the CDR3 is TGTGCCAGCAGTTACGAGGACGTTAGGTCGGCCGAGCAGTACTTC.

This clonotype was recorded a few times. V and J are TRBV4-1 and TRBJ2-7; TRBD2 matches at 7 bases. Germline V lookup: CDR1 MGHRA, CDR2 YSYEKL. J was trimmed by 5 bases and V by 1 base; bases with no gene match: 8. This CDR3 is built from 15 residues. CDR3 sequence reads: CASSQGQGGGNEQYF. The DNA for the CDR3 is TGCGCCAGCAGCCAAGGGCAGGGCGGGGGAAACGAGCAGTACTTC.

This clonotype was found many times. The chain is built from TRBV20-1 and TRBJ2-1; tentative D call: TRBD1 (5 bases). The germline CDR1 and CDR2 sequences are DFQATT and SNEGSKA (reference sequence). The CDR3 loop spans 13 amino acids. V was shortened by 5 bases and J by 9 bases, with 17 bases between the two germline ends. The chain's CDR3 is CSAHRPGGAEQFF. The CDR3 DNA follows: TGCAGTGCTCATCGGCCGGGTGGGGCTGAGCAGTTCTTC.

In its sample, this clonotype was seen many times. The chain carries TRBV20-1 and TRBJ2-1, with 12 nucleotides matching TRBD2. In germline, CDR1 is DFQATT, CDR2 SNEGSKA (reference sequence). The CDR3 consists of 16 residues. V lost 0 bases to trimming and J lost 6 bases; unmatched junction nucleotides: 6. The CDR3 region is CSARDPTSGGFNEQFF. The CDR3 nucleotides read TGCAGTGCTAGAGACCCGACTAGCGGGGGTTTCAATGAGCAGTTCTTC.

There are many counts of this clonotype. The genes are TRBV11-2 and TRBJ2-1; possible D gene TRBD2, 5 bases. The V gene's germline CDR1 is SGHAT and CDR2 FQNNGV. The V end was cut by 1 base, the J end by 5 bases, with 6 bases between. The CDR3 length is 13 residues. In nucleotides, the CDR3 is TGTGCCAGCAGCTTAGCGGGAAACAATGAGCAGTTCTTC. As protein: CASSLAGNNEQFF.